This T cell receptor (beta chain) was observed in a study of blood T cell repertoires in COVID-19. Study background: PBMCs, B-cell-depleted T cells, or T cells were the source of the cDNA or gDNA that made up the material.

Germline V gene data show CDR1 as MNHEY and CDR2 as SVGEGT. The ends lost 6 bases at V and 5 bases at J; junction bases unmatched: 4. The length of the CDR3 is 12 residues. This clone appeared once. In the authors' workflow: Estimation of nucleated cell counts was performed using reference gene primer amplification. The method was immunoSEQ multiplex PCR; TCRdb's version includes in-frame clones alone and lacks a portion of them. V and J calls and clone size follow that table, whereas D and trimming were derived from the DNA. The top ten hold 0.95% to 1% of the sample, which has some 410,000 clones, roughly 88% seen once. Participants were aged roughly 18 to 90 years from 20 to 30 US areas. Participants' own reports of clinical history determined their cohort assignment.

This clonotype was sampled from a woman aged 30 to 39 with acute COVID-19. Material for sequencing was PBMCs or T cells enriched from blood (not recorded which). The V call is TRBV6-2 or TRBV6-3, the J call TRBJ2-7; 7 nucleotides line up with TRBD1. The CDR3 loop reads CASSQTGHEQYF. The CDR3 DNA reads as TGTGCCAGCAGCCAGACAGGGCACGAGCAGTACTTC.